By sample share, the clone carrying this T cell receptor beta chain is medium-sized (0.01 to 0.1%). No antigen is known for it. Noted treatment: approximately nine-day PBMC culture with coronavirus spike peptide pools or control peptides (ViraFEST assay). Collection of the unexposed donor's CD4+ T cells took place before the COVID-19 pandemic (2011-2018). For ViraFEST, peptide pools expanded antigen-specific T cells, after which the TCRs were sequenced. Sequencing of the DNA from cultured CD4+ T cells was carried out with the Oncomine TCR Beta short-read assay. Someone extracted genomic DNA from cultured CD4+ T cells. TCRdb independently ran MiXCR on the PCR reads; one entry per CDR3 protein. The repertoire has 9,500 or so distinct CDR3 sequences, roughly 27% of them found once; the top ten carry around 25%. This entry comes from a study of vaccination and CD4 T cells after COVID-19. Looked up from germline, CDR1 is LNHNV and CDR2 is YYDKDF (reference sequence). J gave up 8 bases and V 1 base, and 7 bases lay outside the gene matches. The CDR3 loop spans 14 amino acids.

Material for sequencing was CD4+ T cells from blood, cultured in vitro. The clonotype was recovered from a human donor in good health. V is TRBV15 and J is TRBJ1-2, with 7 positions matching TRBD1. The DNA of the CDR3 is TGTGCCACCAGCAGAGGTCAGGGGGTGAGGGGCTACACCTTC. Its protein product is CATSRGQGVRGYTF.